One T cell receptor beta chain is described in this entry. The data derive from a study of T cell changes during pregnancy in multiple sclerosis. Method: immunoSEQ multiplex PCR; TCRdb's copy keeps in-frame clones and lacks some. The data show roughly 63,000 clones, roughly 93% seen once. V lost 2 bases and J lost 5, with 7 bases in between. Germline CDR1 and CDR2: SGHKS and YYEKEE (reference sequence). The CDR3 runs 12 residues. Source: CD8+ T cells from peripheral blood mononuclear cells, taken in the second trimester of pregnancy. The clonotype comes from a female donor with multiple sclerosis, enrolled in a pregnancy study. The chain is built from TRBV5-5 and TRBJ1-2; D unresolved. The CDR3 region is CASSLGGYGYTF. In DNA form, the CDR3 reads TGTGCCAGCAGCTTAGGAGGTTATGGCTACACCTTC.